The clone carrying this TCR beta chain has a count of ten or more. Hyperthyroidism was classified as stable if no ophthalmopathy occurred within 18 months of follow-up. The study recruited hyperthyroidism patients aged 18 to 65 who were newly diagnosed, under 2 months' duration. TCR beta CDR3 amplification used RNA transcripts. A first-round RT-PCR used HTBI primers, followed by a second-round multiplex PCR. TCRdb ran MiXCR on the multiplex PCR reads and lists one entry per CDR3 protein. This table has 350,000 to 400,000 distinct CDR3 sequences, approximately 15% appearing once. This entry belongs to a study of Graves' ophthalmopathy and Graves' hyperthyroidism. The material sequenced was peripheral blood. The receptor's source is a woman aged 18-30 years with stable Graves' hyperthyroidism.

In DNA form, the CDR3 reads TGTGCCAGCAGTCTCAGGCGGCTGAACACTGAAGCTTTCTTT. It yields the protein CASSLRRLNTEAFF. The rearrangement links TRBV12-3 or TRBV12-4 to TRBJ1-1; no definite D call. CDR3 length: 14 amino acids. V was cut by 5 bases and J by 0 bases, with 10 bases left in between.